Sequencing of this T cell receptor beta chain was carried out in a study of shared clonotypes between healthy human individuals. The overall study: Every donor yielded three CD4 naive, three CD4 memory, two CD8 naive and one CD8 memory plate.

Study-level points and caveats: Few donors limited the genetic and exposure-history diversity represented. Generally, naive subsets came out with larger estimated richness than memory subsets.

Worth noting for this clone: What it binds is unknown.

Investigators divided CD4+ cells into CD45RA+ naive and CD45RA-negative memory subsets. Data came from immunoSEQ multiplex PCR; TCRdb stores just in-frame clones and leaves some out. Of around 2.5 million clones listed, over 85% were seen once; the top ten hold around 0.4%. Sequenced material: naive CD4+ T cells from PBMCs. Specified subset: CD45RA+ positively selected. This clonotype originated in a man younger than 30 in good health. Some clones in this sample may be carry-over from other donors' samples.

CDR3: CASSQGQISTDTQYF. In nucleotides, the CDR3 is TGCGCCAGCAGCCAAGGCCAGATTAGCACAGATACGCAGTATTTT. The V gene is TRBV4-1, the J gene TRBJ2-3; no clear D. The germline V and J ends were trimmed by 1 base and 0 bases, with 8 bases remaining between them. The CDR3 runs to 15 residues. Germline V gene sequence: CDR1 MGHRA, CDR2 YSYEKL.